This entry concerns a single TCR beta chain. This clonotype showed up many times. No cognate antigen has been identified for it. Base quality data are lacking; no much larger clone is found one base away. This sample is drawn from a study of molecular identifiers for immune sequencing clone quantification (dated by TCRdb to the late 2010s). As for the study more broadly: In a replicate experiment, RNA from approximately 22,000 or 94,000 naive CD8 T cells was split into five aliquots, four of which were sequenced. This methods study benchmarked molecular-identifier clustering-based TCR repertoire sequencing (MIDCIRS) and TCR RNA copy counting, using CD8 T cells to do so. Study-level results and caveats: The naive libraries included spiked-in Jurkat TCR RNA (fewer than eleven copies' worth), and this Jurkat TCR RNA is not part of the donor repertoire. Even against a background of around 900,000 naive CD8 T cells, spiked-in Jurkat TCR RNA amounting to a single cell's worth was reported to be detectable. In CMV-specific effector cells, clones with more than 20 RNA copies accounted for over 99% of molecules, whereas in naive cells such clones accounted for under 1%. Approximately 3.3 recovered TCR RNA copies per cell were obtained by modeling, versus around 10 by digital PCR, implying a capture efficiency of roughly 32%. Identical TCR molecules sharing a barcode could cause highly expanded clone sizes to be underestimated. Without barcode sub-clustering, chimeric consensus sequences inflated TCR diversity; chimeras reached as high as 47%.

Naive CD8 T cell libraries were made from 20,000 to 1,000,000 sorted cells using 10%, 30% or 50% of purified RNA. On a BD FACSAria II, naive CD8 T cells were FACS-sorted as CD8+CD4-CCR7+CD45RA+ and collected into RLT Plus buffer. Detection sensitivity was tested by spiking Jurkat RNA equal to some 10 TCR copies' worth into samples containing 20,000-1,000,000 naive CD8 T cells. CD8 T cells were enriched with RosetteSep CD8+ T Cell Enrichment Cocktail and Ficoll-Paque, followed by ACK red cell lysis. The library was prepared using PCR. Instrument used: NextSeq 500. Preparation of bulk TCR libraries followed a previously described approach, with the TCR primers listed in Table S5. The Qiagen AllPrep DNA/RNA kit was used to purify total RNA. Reads from multiple sequencing runs of the same library were pooled before analysis. In the authors' own workflow: Reads were retained only if their TCR constant sequence matched exactly, and those retained reads were trimmed to 150 nt and grouped according to their 12-nt molecular barcodes. Reads in each barcode group were sub-clustered using a 15% Levenshtein threshold, and a quality-weighted consensus sequence was built for each RNA molecule. Non-functional sequences were removed, as were lower-count sequences one edit away from another. Based on fitting two negative binomial distributions, any barcode sub-cluster with under 20% of the maximum read count was discarded. The raw public data were reprocessed by TCRdb itself: fastp quality trimming at Q25, MiXCR clonotype calling, in-frame beta chains only. Each CDR3 protein gets just one entry, which takes the most common genes and DNA from the rows behind it. TCRdb's processing, not the authors' own work, is the source of the V and J calls. The sample table holds some 590,000 distinct CDR3 sequences, of which roughly 23% were seen once. 0.78% of the sample is in the top ten clones.

The germline V gene (reference sequence) provides CDR1 MNHEY and CDR2 SMNVEV. The cysteine opens and the phenylalanine closes a CDR3 of 18 amino acids. Here the CDR3 DNA is all that survives: 54 bases in frame from base 1. V and J are trimmed by 4 bases and 2 bases, and the gene matches miss 12 bases of the junction. Sequenced: naive CD8+ T cells from blood, with Jurkat cell RNA spiked in. This specimen's cell subset or site label, interpreted: FACS-sorted CD8+CD4-CCR7+CD45RA+ naive T cells. This clonotype originated in a human donor in good health. Some libraries in this study had Jurkat cell RNA spiked in. This chain is built from TRBV27 and TRBJ2-3; TRBD2 lines up with 10 middle nucleotides. The CDR3 corresponds to CASSSLSPSGGVTDTQYF. The DNA sequence is given as TGTGCCAGCAGTTCCCTCTCTCCAAGCGGGGGGGTCACAGATACGCAGTATTTT.